The T cell receptor beta chain under discussion was sequenced for a study of OX40 agonist ivuxolimab in advanced cancers. Study-wide context: Eligibility rules accepted prior anti-PD-1, anti-PD-L1 or anti-CTLA-4 therapy, and under 45% had some.

Looked up from germline, CDR1 is MRHNA and CDR2 is SNTAGT. CDR3 length equals 16 residues. Trimming stripped 4 bases from V and 2 bases from J, with 17 bases between. This table comes from immunoSEQ multiplex PCR, and its TCRdb copy is limited to in-frame clones, with some not included. The sample has about 40,000 clones; approximately 89% are singletons. Broader study findings: Some of the lowest clonal expansion was seen in partial responders at 0.1-3.0 mg/kg.

Points on this clone: Its antigen is not identified.

With autoimmune disease history or systemic immunosuppression, patients were excluded. Drawing of blood for sampling happened at baseline, at cycle 4 day 1, and at cycle 7 day 1. Here the sequenced sample was CD4+ or CD8+ T cells sorted from blood, taken in a trial of the OX40 agonist ivuxolimab. The chain combines TRBV6-4 with TRBJ2-5, with D possibly TRBD2 on 6 matching bases. This TCR was recovered from an adult with an advanced solid tumor such as melanoma, head and neck, liver or kidney cancer. The CDR3 sequence is CASSAGAGSGQETQYF. CDR3 sequence (DNA): TGTGCCAGCAGTGCGGGCGCGGGTAGCGGTCAAGAGACCCAGTACTTC.